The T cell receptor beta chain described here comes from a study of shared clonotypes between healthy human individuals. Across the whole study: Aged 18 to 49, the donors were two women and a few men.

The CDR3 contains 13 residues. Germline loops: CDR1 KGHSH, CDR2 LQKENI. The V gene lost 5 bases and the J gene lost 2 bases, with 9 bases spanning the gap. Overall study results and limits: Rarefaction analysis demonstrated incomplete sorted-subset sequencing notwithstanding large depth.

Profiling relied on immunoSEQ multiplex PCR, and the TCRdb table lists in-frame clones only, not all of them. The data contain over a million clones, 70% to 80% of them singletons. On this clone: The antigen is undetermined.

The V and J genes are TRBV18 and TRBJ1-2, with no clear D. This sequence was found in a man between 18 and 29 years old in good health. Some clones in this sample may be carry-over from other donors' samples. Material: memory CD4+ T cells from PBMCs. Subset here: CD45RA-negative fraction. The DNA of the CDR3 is TGTGCCAGCTCAATCGCCGGAAACTATGGCTACACCTTC. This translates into CASSIAGNYGYTF.